This TCR beta chain comes out of a study of blood T cell repertoires in COVID-19. Across the study: Samples representing acute and convalescent COVID-19 were sourced from the United States, Italy and Spain.

The CDR3 has 15 residues. From germline, CDR1 is MDHEN and CDR2 SYDVKM. Trimming removed 6 bases at V and 4 bases at J, with 13 bases between. Sequencing used immunoSEQ multiplex PCR; TCRdb keeps in-frame clones, though not all of them. The repertoire includes 100,000 to 110,000 clones, roughly 87% of them detected once, and approximately 7.3% sits in the top ten. The source is a man aged 30-40 years in a cohort sampled during active COVID-19. Material: peripheral blood. J is TRBJ1-6 and V is TRBV28; D is uncertain. In DNA, the CDR3 is TGTGCCAGCAGGACTCTGGAACAATATAATTCACCCCTCCACTTT. Protein: CASRTLEQYNSPLHF.